This entry is about one T cell receptor beta chain. Which antigen it targets is not known. No quality values exist for individual bases; no much larger clone is one base distant. TCRbeta CDR3 regions were amplified from genomic DNA using the immunoSEQ Assay, a bias-controlled multiplex PCR. The authors' pipeline ran thus. Nucleated cell counts per sample were estimated from amplification of reference gene primers within the assay. To quantify the absolute abundance of each unique TCRbeta CDR3 rearrangement, sequence reads were collapsed and filtered. For each sample, productive Simpson clonality was calculated by taking the square root of Simpson's diversity index across productive rearrangements. In TCRdb, the immuneACCESS table is reduced to in-frame sequences with V and J assigned. These tables do not hold every clone; where another copy was compared, an unresolved V gene accounts for under half, and the others remain unexplained. The V and J calls and the clone size are those of that table, but D and trimming were determined from the DNA. In this sample the table shows tens of thousands of clones, just over 85% of which occur a single time. The ten largest clones capture over 4% of the sample.

The data derive from a study of blood T cell repertoires in COVID-19 (dated by TCRdb to 2019 to 2021). About the study as a whole: Collaborator samples came from the United States, Italy and Spain and covered acute and convalescent phases of COVID-19. The material from the prospective study consisted of cDNA or gDNA derived from T cells, B-cell-depleted T cells, or PBMCs. The dataset comprised deeply sampled blood TCRbeta repertoires from subjects exposed to, actively infected with, or recovered from COVID-19. The repertoires were released in a freely available public database intended as a resource for research on the immune response to SARS-CoV-2. Samples came from the ongoing ImmuneRACE study (first 160 participants) plus 1,254 subjects from 6 global collaborators. A de-identified subject ID, COVID-19 status, age in years and sex were almost always included in the sample metadata. Where available, HLA class I and class II types were taken from metadata supplied by the sample provider and were not determined by assay-based typing.

The collaborating institutions used their own protocols to collect whole blood in K2EDTA tubes. For TCRbeta analysis, collaborators shipped samples as frozen whole blood, isolated PBMCs, or DNA extracted from either of those sample types. From the cysteine through the phenylalanine, the CDR3 covers 15 amino acids. The DNA shown is the 45-base CDR3, in frame from base 1. Results the study describes overall, beyond this receptor: The amount of clinical and demographic metadata varied by source and participant and was provided uncurated.

The chain is made from TRBV1 and TRBJ2-3; the DNA was not used to check the table's D call, TRBD2. TRBV1 counts as a pseudogene. This TCR was recovered from a man in his fifties with acute or convalescent COVID-19. The sample comprised peripheral blood. The nucleotide sequence is given as TGCACCAGCAGCCCCATAGCGGGGGACACAGATACGCAGTATTTT. Its protein reads: CTSSPIAGDTDTQYF.